Listed below are T cell receptor beta chains from one sample, sequenced in a study of shared clonotypes between healthy human individuals. Clones were read by immunoSEQ multiplex PCR, and TCRdb kept only the in-frame ones, dropping some. The sample contains approximately 710,000 clones, less than 95% of which appear only once. Sequencing was done on a sample of memory CD8+ T cells from PBMCs. The receptor set was obtained from a man between 18 and 35 years old in good health. Some clones in this sample may be carry-over from other donors' samples. CDR3s include the opening cysteine and the closing phenylalanine or tryptophan. The D gene is left open where the match is weak. Clone size is shown for a subset of rows, as once, few, many or a class of expanded clone.

once TRBJ2-3 TRBD2 TRBV7-9 TGTGCCAGCAGTCCGTCTGGGACTAGTTATAGGGATACGCAGTATTTT CASSPSGTSYRDTQYF
. TRBJ2-1 TRBD2 TRBV18 TGTGCCAGCTCACCAATCCCTAATCTAGCGGGAGTTGAGGATGAGCAGTTCTTC CASSPIPNLAGVEDEQFF
. TRBJ2-1 TRBD1 TRBV5-1 TGCGCCAGCGGGGACAGGGGCTACAATGAGCAGTTCTTC CASGDRGYNEQFF
once TRBJ2-3 . TRBV28 TGTGCCAGCAGTATGACAGACCGCGCGTATTTT CASSMTDRAYF
. TRBJ2-1 TRBD1 TRBV19 TGTGCCAGTAAGACAGGGTTCGCCTACAATGAGCAGTTCTTC CASKTGFAYNEQFF
. TRBJ1-4 TRBD1 TRBV5-6 TGTGCCAGCAGCTTTGGGACAGGGCTAGCAAAACTGTTTTTT CASSFGTGLAKLFF
. TRBJ2-2 TRBD2 TRBV29-1 TGCAGCGCCCAAGCGGGAGTTCTCGGGGAGCTGTTTTTT CSAQAGVLGELFF
. TRBJ2-5 TRBD2 TRBV28 TGTGCCAGCAGCACCCTGACTAGCGGAGGGGAGACCCAGTACTTC CASSTLTSGGETQYF
. TRBJ2-7 TRBD2 TRBV5-6 TGTGCCAGCAGCTTTTTTAGCGGGAGTAACTACGAGCAGTACTTC CASSFFSGSNYEQYF
. TRBJ2-1 . TRBV5-6 TGTGCCAGCAGCCAACAGAACAATGAGCAGTTCTTC CASSQQNNEQFF
. TRBJ2-1 TRBD2 TRBV28 TGTGCCAGCAAGGTAGCGGGAGAAAGCAATGAGCAGTTCTTC CASKVAGESNEQFF
once TRBJ2-7 TRBD2 TRBV5-1 TGCGCCAGCAGCTTGGTGCGGCGGGAGGGCCCGGGCGAGCAGTACTTC CASSLVRREGPGEQYF
. TRBJ2-5 . TRBV4-1 TGCGCCAGCAGCCAAGTAGGGGTGGAGACCCAGTACTTC CASSQVGVETQYF
. TRBJ2-2 . TRBV19 TGTGCCAGTAGTATTCCCCGGGAGCAGGGTACCGGGGAGCTGTTTTTT CASSIPREQGTGELFF
. TRBJ2-5 . TRBV6-5 TGTGCCAGCAGTGGGAGCGGCGCACTCCAAGAGACCCAGTACTTC CASSGSGALQETQYF
. TRBJ1-2 . TRBV7-9 TGTGCCAGCAGCCCCCCAGGGCAGGGCTACACCTTC CASSPPGQGYTF
. TRBJ2-7 . TRBV4-2 TGTGCCAGCAGCCAAGATCCTACGGGGGAATCCTACGAGCAGTACTTC CASSQDPTGESYEQYF
. TRBJ2-1 . TRBV27 TGTGCCAGCAGTTTAAAACTAGATGGCAATGAGCAGTTCTTC CASSLKLDGNEQFF
. TRBJ1-5 TRBD1 TRBV27 TGTGCCAGCAGGGGGACAGGGGCCAATCAGCCCCAGCATTTT CASRGTGANQPQHF
. TRBJ1-4 . TRBV27 TGTGCCAGCAGTTTATGGGGAGTGGGAGGGGGGACTAATGAAAAACTGTTTTTT CASSLWGVGGGTNEKLFF
. TRBJ1-1 . TRBV4-1 TGCGCCAGCAGCCCGTTCAGCAGGGAGAATGAAGCTTTCTTT CASSPFSRENEAFF
. TRBJ2-7 TRBD1 TRBV7-7 TGTGCCAGCATGACAGGGTCCATCTACGAGCAGTACTTC CASMTGSIYEQYF
. TRBJ1-3 . TRBV11-2 TGTGCCAGCAGCTTAGAGTTTTGGGAGGGAAACACCATATATTTT CASSLEFWEGNTIYF
many TRBJ2-7 TRBD1 TRBV7-8 TGTGCCAGCAGCATCGGGACAGGGACCTACGAGCAGTACTTC CASSIGTGTYEQYF
many TRBJ2-7 . TRBV11-3 TGTGCCAGCAGCTTAGGCCCTGACGAGCAGTACTTC CASSLGPDEQYF
. TRBJ2-7 . TRBV5-1 TGCGCCAGCTCATCGCGCTGGGACGAGGGTTACGAGCAGTACTTC CASSSRWDEGYEQYF
. TRBJ2-7 . TRBV11-2 TGTGCCAGCAGCTCCCTGTACAGGGTAGTGGAGCAGTACTTC CASSSLYRVVEQYF
. TRBJ2-1 TRBD2 TRBV5-1 TGCGCCAGCAGCTTCAACAGCGGGAGAAGTGAGCAGTTCTTC CASSFNSGRSEQFF
. TRBJ1-2 TRBD1 TRBV7-9 TGTGCCAGCAGCTTCGTCCCGGGACAGGAAAACTATGGCTACACCTTC CASSFVPGQENYGYTF
. TRBJ2-7 . TRBV6-4 TGTGCCAGCAGTGGGCTTGGGAGATTCCACGAGCAGTACTTC CASSGLGRFHEQYF
once TRBJ1-2 . TRBV6-1 TGTGCCACTTACAGCTATGGCTACACCTTC CATYSYGYTF
. TRBJ1-2 TRBD1 TRBV27 TGTGCCAGCAGCCGGGGGACAGTACCGCCGGGCTATGGCTACACCTTC CASSRGTVPPGYGYTF
. TRBJ2-7 . TRBV2 TGTGCCAGCAGGGGGTACGAGCAGTACTTC CASRGYEQYF
. TRBJ2-7 TRBD2 TRBV10-3 TGTGCCTCGCGCGGAGGGGGACTAGCGGGGGACCGTCTCTACGAGCAGTACTTC CASRGGGLAGDRLYEQYF
few TRBJ2-2 TRBD2 TRBV10-3 TGTGCCATCGCGGGGACTAGCGGGACCTCGAACACCGGGGAGCTGTTTTTT CAIAGTSGTSNTGELFF
. TRBJ2-7 . TRBV25-1 TGTGCCAGCAAGGACTGGGCCTACGAGCAGTACTTC CASKDWAYEQYF
. TRBJ2-1 TRBD2 TRBV5-6 TGTGCCAGCAGCCTTAGACTAGCGGTTAGGGATGAGCAGTTCTTC CASSLRLAVRDEQFF
. TRBJ2-3 . TRBV2 TGTGCCAGCAGTGAACTGGCAGGGCCAGATACGCAGTATTTT CASSELAGPDTQYF
. TRBJ2-2 . TRBV14 TGTGCCAGCATGGACGCGGGGAACACCGGGGAGCTGTTTTTT CASMDAGNTGELFF
few TRBJ1-1 . TRBV4-3 TGCGCCAGCAGCCATGGTCTGAGGAACACTGAAGCTTTCTTT CASSHGLRNTEAFF
. TRBJ1-1 . TRBV11-2 TGTGCCAGCAGCTTAGCGGGGGCTCCTCCCCTGAACACTGAAGCTTTCTTT CASSLAGAPPLNTEAFF
. TRBJ2-7 TRBD2 TRBV13 TGTGCCAGCAGCTTACCCGGCGGGGGGATGTACGAGCAGTACTTC CASSLPGGGMYEQYF
. TRBJ2-7 TRBD2 TRBV4-2 TGTGCCAGCAGCCAGGTTTCTAGCGGGAGAGATTACTACGAGCAGTACTTC CASSQVSSGRDYYEQYF
. TRBJ1-1 TRBD1 TRBV7-8 TGTGCCAGCACCGGAGGGGGCCCAATATCGAACACTGAAGCTTTCTTT CASTGGGPISNTEAFF
. TRBJ1-2 TRBD1 TRBV6-1 TGTGCCAGCAGTGATCTTGGACAGGGCTATGGCTACACCTTC CASSDLGQGYGYTF
once TRBJ2-3 TRBD1 TRBV27 TGTGCCAGCAGCGGGGACAGGGGGCGGCCGTACACAGATACGCAGTATTTT CASSGDRGRPYTDTQYF
. TRBJ2-1 TRBD1 TRBV6-1 TGTGCCAGCAGTCCAGGGGGTTGGGAGCAGTTCTTC CASSPGGWEQFF
. TRBJ2-3 . TRBV15 TGTGCCACCAGCGAGGGGCCCGGGTGGGCAGATACGCAGTATTTT CATSEGPGWADTQYF
. TRBJ1-2 . TRBV11-2 TGTGCCAGCAGCTCCATCCCCGGGGACTTTCTTAACTATGGCTACACCTTC CASSSIPGDFLNYGYTF
few TRBJ1-5 TRBD1 TRBV28 TGTGCCAGCAGTTACATTTTGCAGGGGGCTCAGCCCCAGCATTTT CASSYILQGAQPQHF
. TRBJ2-5 . TRBV30 TGTGCCTGGAGTGGAGGGGGGGGCGCGGGGCCAGAGACCCAGTACTTC CAWSGGGGAGPETQYF
. TRBJ2-4 TRBD2 TRBV28 TGTGCCAGCAGTTTGGAGCGGGAGTTAGTAAGGGCCAAAAACATTCAGTACTTC CASSLERELVRAKNIQYF